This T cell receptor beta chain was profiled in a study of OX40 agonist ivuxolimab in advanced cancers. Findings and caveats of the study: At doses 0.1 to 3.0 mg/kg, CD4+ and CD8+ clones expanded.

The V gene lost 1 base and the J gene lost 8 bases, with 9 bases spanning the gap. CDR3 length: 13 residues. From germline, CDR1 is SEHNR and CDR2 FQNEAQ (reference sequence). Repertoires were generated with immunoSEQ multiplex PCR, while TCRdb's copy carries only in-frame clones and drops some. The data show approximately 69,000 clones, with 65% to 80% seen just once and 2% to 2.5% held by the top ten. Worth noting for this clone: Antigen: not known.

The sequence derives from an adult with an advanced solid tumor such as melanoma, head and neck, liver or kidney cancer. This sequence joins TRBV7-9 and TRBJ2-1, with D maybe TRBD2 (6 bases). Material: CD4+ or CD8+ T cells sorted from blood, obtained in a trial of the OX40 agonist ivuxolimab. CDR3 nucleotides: TGTGCCAGCAGCTTAGGCAGGGAGGATGAGCAGTTCTTC. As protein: CASSLGREDEQFF.